This T cell receptor beta chain was retrieved from a study of T-cell memory formation after mild COVID-19. Findings and limits, study-wide: The authors left the SARS-CoV-2 specificity of second-wave clones peaking on day 37 unconfirmed. CD4+ contracting clones lay mainly in CM and EM, CD8+ ones in EMRA.

This clonotype was seen at least ten times. Its antigen is still unknown. 5'RACE primed at constant segments yielded TCR alpha and TCR beta cDNA libraries bearing sample barcodes and UMIs. TCRdb reprocessed the 5' RACE reads with MiXCR, giving one entry per CDR3 protein. The sample has approximately 400,000 distinct CDR3 sequences, more than 15% seen once. The CDR3 length is 15 residues. Trimming pared 4 bases from V and 5 bases from J, leaving 14 bases between. Germline loops: CDR1 MNHEY, CDR2 SMNVEV (reference sequence). The clonotype comes from a man younger than 35 who had mild COVID-19 (a few samples of this study predate the infection). Cell type and time point are not known. Sequencing was done on a sample of PBMCs or a T cell subset sorted from them (not recorded which). The rearrangement links TRBV27 to TRBJ1-4; D is ambiguous. The chain's CDR3 is CASSSLFRMNEKLFF. The CDR3 nucleotides are TGTGCCAGCAGTTCGCTCTTCCGGATGAATGAAAAACTGTTTTTT.